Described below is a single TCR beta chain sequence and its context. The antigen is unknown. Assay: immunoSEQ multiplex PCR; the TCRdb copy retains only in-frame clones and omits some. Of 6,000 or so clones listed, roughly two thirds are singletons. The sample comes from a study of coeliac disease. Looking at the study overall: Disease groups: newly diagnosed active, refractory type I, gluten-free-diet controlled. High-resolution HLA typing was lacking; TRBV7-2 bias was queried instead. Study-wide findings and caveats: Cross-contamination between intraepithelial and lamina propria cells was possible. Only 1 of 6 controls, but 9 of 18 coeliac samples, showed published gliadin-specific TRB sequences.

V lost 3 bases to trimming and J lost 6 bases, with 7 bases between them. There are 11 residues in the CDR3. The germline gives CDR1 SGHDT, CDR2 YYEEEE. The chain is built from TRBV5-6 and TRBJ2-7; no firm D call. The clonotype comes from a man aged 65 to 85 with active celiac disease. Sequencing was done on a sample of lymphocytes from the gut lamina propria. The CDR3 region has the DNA TGTGCCAGCAGCTACAGTAGCGAGCAGTACTTC. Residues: CASSYSSEQYF.